What follows are 29 T cell receptor beta chains derived from one specimen sequenced in a study of cytomegalovirus exposure and HLA in healthy donors. The study ran its PCR with 60 Vbeta and 13 Jbeta primers. The repertoire was sequenced with immunoSEQ multiplex PCR; TCRdb's copy has only in-frame clones and lacks some. The sample has roughly 170,000 clones; 77% are singletons. The sample was PBMCs. Source of these receptors: a woman aged 25 to 39 in good health and CMV-seropositive.

In this sample, this clone turned up a few times. V and J are TRBV20-1 and TRBJ2-7; D gene uncertain. V lost 4 bases to trimming and J lost 3 bases, with 4 bases between them. The CDR3 spans 10 residues. Germline-derived CDR1 and CDR2 are DFQATT and SNEGSKA (reference sequence). As DNA, the CDR3 is TGCAGTGCTACACTCTACGAGCAGTACTTC. Translated, it gives CSATLYEQYF.

The chain has TRBV6-6 and TRBJ2-1, with D maybe TRBD1 (6 bases). This CDR3 has 13 amino acids. The germline V and J ends were trimmed by 5 bases and 7 bases, with 12 bases remaining between them. Germline CDR1 MNHNY, CDR2 SVGAGI (reference sequence). CDR3 sequence: CASSDDRMNEQFF. CDR3 bases: TGTGCCAGCAGTGACGACAGGATGAATGAGCAGTTCTTC.

This sequence joins TRBV4-1 and TRBJ2-5, with D possibly being TRBD1 (5 bases). Germline assignment: CDR1 MGHRA and CDR2 YSYEKL. V lost 1 base, J lost 1 base, and 13 bases lay in between. The CDR3 sequence is 16 residues long. CDR3 sequence reads: CASSQGYTDSQETQYF. The CDR3 bases are TGCGCCAGCAGCCAAGGGTATACAGACAGCCAAGAGACCCAGTACTTC.

This CDR3 reads CASSLVAGMAGELFF. The CDR3, as DNA: TGCGCCAGCAGCTTGGTAGCCGGGATGGCCGGGGAGCTGTTTTTT. The chain is built from TRBV5-1 and TRBJ2-2; maybe TRBD2 (5 bases). The V gene's germline CDR1 is SGHRS and CDR2 YFSETQ. The CDR3 runs to 15 residues. Trimming took off 0 bases at V and 6 bases at J, with 12 bases between the two ends.

The V and J genes are TRBV7-8 and TRBJ2-7; 7 nucleotides align to TRBD1. Germline assignment: CDR1 SGHVS and CDR2 FQNEAQ. V dropped 1 base and J dropped 3; count of bases not matched to a gene: 3. The CDR3 is 14 residues long. CDR3 sequence reads: CASSLVPGGYEQYF. CDR3 bases: TGTGCCAGCAGCTTAGTTCCAGGGGGCTACGAGCAGTACTTC. The entire variable domain, with the rest obtained from reference TRBV7-8 and TRBJ2-7, is as follows: GAGVSQSPRYKVAKRGQDVALRCDPISGHVSLFWYQQALGQGPEFLTYFQNEAQLDKSGLPSDRFFAERPEGSVSTLKIQRTQQEDSAVYLCASSLVPGGYEQYFGPGTRLTVT.

V and J are TRBV9 and TRBJ2-5; D remains ambiguous. The CDR3 is made up of 14 amino acids. Germline values: CDR1 SGDLS, CDR2 YYNGEE. Trimming took 0 bases from V and 5 from J, leaving 11 bases between them. CDR3 sequence (DNA): TGTGCCAGCAGCGTAGAGGCTAGTACGGAGACCCAGTACTTC. This encodes CASSVEASTETQYF.

The V call is TRBV5-4, the J call TRBJ1-5; 11 bases line up with TRBD1. With V trimmed by 4 bases and J by 7 bases, 7 bases remained unmatched. Germline CDR1 SGHNT, CDR2 YYREEE (reference sequence). The CDR3 consists of 15 residues. Here the CDR3 DNA reads TGTGCCAGCAGCCCTGGACAGGGGGCGAGCCAGCCCCAGCATTTT. Amino acids: CASSPGQGASQPQHF.

The rearrangement joins TRBV6-1 to TRBJ2-1; 8 bases line up with TRBD2. The CDR3 runs to 14 residues. Germline lookup yields CDR1 MNHNS and CDR2 SASEGT. V shed 8 bases and J 7 bases; nucleotides not matched to a gene: 10. The CDR3 region is CASYRREAHNEQFF. As DNA, the CDR3 is TGTGCCAGCTATCGGCGGGAGGCGCATAATGAGCAGTTCTTC.

Of note for this clone: The same CDR3 also results from other DNA sequences found in this sample. The rearrangement joins TRBV9 to TRBJ2-3; 7 bases fit TRBD1. CDR1 and CDR2 (germline): SGDLS, YYNGEE. The CDR3 loop spans 14 amino acids. The V gene end was trimmed by 0 bases and the J gene end by 3 bases; junction bases not matched to a gene: 1. The CDR3 nucleotides read TGTGCCAGCAGCGTAGGACAGGGAACAGATACGCAGTATTTT. As protein: CASSVGQGTDTQYF.

CDR3 residues: CASSLVGSTHEQYF. CDR3 nucleotides: TGTGCCAGCAGCTTAGTTGGGAGCACTCACGAGCAGTACTTC. The V gene is TRBV13, the J gene TRBJ2-7; perhaps TRBD2 as D (5 bases). CDR1 and CDR2 (germline): PRHDT, FYEKMQ (reference sequence). The CDR3 contains 14 residues. Between the trimmed V and J ends, which lost 1 base and 5 bases, there was a span of 12 bases.

The chain couples TRBV11-3 to TRBJ2-1, with D unresolved. The CDR3 length is 13 residues. The germline V gene encodes CDR1 SGHNT and CDR2 YENEEA. V lost 3 bases, J lost 9 bases, and 12 bases lay in between. CDR3 sequence reads: CASSFRGWSEQFF. The DNA for the CDR3 is TGTGCCAGCAGCTTCAGAGGTTGGAGTGAGCAGTTCTTC.

The V and J genes are TRBV19 and TRBJ2-7; 9 nucleotides line up with TRBD1. V was clipped by 4 bases and J by 2 bases; unmatched bases: 6. Germline CDR1 LNHDA, CDR2 SQIVND (reference sequence). The CDR3 runs 15 residues. The CDR3 region is CASSTSGTGTYEQYF. In nucleotides, the CDR3 is TGTGCCAGTAGTACTTCCGGGACAGGGACCTACGAGCAGTACTTC.

This rearrangement joins TRBV5-1 to TRBJ2-5; TRBD2 might be the D (5 bases). Trimming shortened V by 3 bases and J by 1 base, and 13 bases separated the two germline ends. Germline V lookup: CDR1 SGHRS, CDR2 YFSETQ. This CDR3 has 15 residues. The CDR3: CASSSDGGFQETQYF. CDR3 DNA: TGCGCCAGCAGCTCCGACGGAGGATTCCAAGAGACCCAGTACTTC.

The chain couples TRBV28 to TRBJ2-3; 10 bases match TRBD1. Unmatched junction bases numbered 10, after V lost 5 bases and J lost 2 bases. The CDR3 totals 17 residues. Germline V lookup: CDR1 MDHEN, CDR2 SYDVKM. CDR3 nucleotides: TGTGCCAGCAGTCGCACACGGGACAGGGGTTACACAGATACGCAGTATTTT. Its translation is CASSRTRDRGYTDTQYF.

This chain's CDR3 is CASSQDRDVRGKLFF. In DNA, the CDR3 is TGTGCCAGCAGTCAAGACAGGGATGTGCGGGGAAAACTGTTTTTT. The rearrangement joins TRBV6-5 to TRBJ1-4; 7 bases agree with TRBD1. Germline V gives CDR1 MNHEY, CDR2 SVGAGI. This CDR3 has 15 residues. Trimming at V came to 5 bases and at J to 10 bases, leaving 13 bases not matched to a gene.

V is TRBV30 and J is TRBJ1-1, with TRBD1 as a possible D gene (6 bases). The CDR3 consists of 11 residues. V gave up 7 bases and J gave up 7 bases, with 13 bases separating them. The V gene's germline CDR1 is GTSNPN and CDR2 SVGIG (reference sequence). This chain's CDR3 is CASRTGFEAFF. The CDR3, as DNA: TGTGCCTCAAGAACAGGGTTTGAAGCTTTCTTT.

This chain joins TRBV2 and TRBJ2-1; 9 nucleotides agree with TRBD2. From germline, CDR1 is SNHLY and CDR2 FYNNEI. J was trimmed by 7 bases and V by 3 bases; bases with no gene match: 7. This CDR3 has 15 amino acids. The CDR3 region is CASSDRLAGWNEQFF. In DNA form, the CDR3 reads TGTGCCAGCAGTGATCGGCTAGCGGGGTGGAATGAGCAGTTCTTC.

V usage is TRBV19 and J usage is TRBJ1-4; D is possibly TRBD1 (5 bases). CDR3 length: 15 residues. Germline CDR1 is LNHDA and CDR2 is SQIVND (reference sequence). Deletions cut 1 base from V and 4 bases from J, with 10 bases between. This CDR3 reads CASSIGGELNEKLFF. CDR3 coding DNA: TGTGCCAGTAGTATAGGGGGGGAACTTAATGAAAAACTGTTTTTT.

The chain combines TRBV6-1 with TRBJ2-3; weak D call: TRBD2 (6 bases). Germline V CDR1 and CDR2: MNHNS, SASEGT. The CDR3 has 13 amino acids. Between the trimmed V and J ends, which lost 7 bases and 5 bases, there was a span of 13 bases. The CDR3 bases are TGTGCCAGCACTGAGACTAGGGTAGATACGCAGTATTTT. It encodes CASTETRVDTQYF.

This clone was observed a single time. This rearrangement joins TRBV15 to TRBJ2-1; TRBD2 aligns across 7 bases. This CDR3 contains 15 residues. V lost 0 bases to trimming and J lost 5 bases; unmatched junction nucleotides: 4. Germline CDR1 LNHNV, CDR2 YYDKDF (reference sequence). CDR3 coding DNA: TGTGCCACCAGCAGAGATCGTGGGAGGGACAATGAGCAGTTCTTC. Its translation is CATSRDRGRDNEQFF.

CDR3 loop: CASRGRDRVRDTQYF. The CDR3 DNA sequence: TGTGCCAGTCGAGGTCGGGACAGGGTGAGAGATACGCAGTATTTT. The V and J genes are TRBV2 and TRBJ2-3, with 9 positions matching TRBD1. V trimming: 9 bases; J trimming: 5 bases; junction bases outside the gene matches: 12. Germline V gives CDR1 SNHLY, CDR2 FYNNEI. This CDR3 contains 15 residues.

V gene TRBV7-6 combines with J gene TRBJ1-3; 9 nucleotides agree with TRBD1. V trimming: 1 base; J trimming: 9 bases; junction bases outside the gene matches: 7. CDR3 length: 15 residues. Germline CDR1 is SGHVS and CDR2 is FNYEAQ. The CDR3 sequence is CASSLDGTGSGTIYF. CDR3 nucleotide sequence: TGTGCCAGCAGCTTAGACGGGACAGGGTCGGGCACCATATATTTT.

The chain employs TRBV5-1 and TRBJ1-4; 7 bases align to TRBD1. Looked up from germline, CDR1 is SGHRS and CDR2 is YFSETQ. V lost 4 bases to trimming and J lost 5 bases; unmatched junction nucleotides: 5. This CDR3 is built from 14 residues. CDR3 nucleotides: TGCGCCAGCAGCCCTGACAGGGCGAATGAAAAACTGTTTTTT. Amino acids: CASSPDRANEKLFF. The full variable domain, its missing parts supplied by reference TRBV5-1 and TRBJ1-4, is KAGVTQTPRYLIKTRGQQVTLSCSPISGHRSVSWYQQTPGQGLQFLFEYFSETQRNKGNFPGRFSGRQFSNSRSEMNVSTLELGDSALYLCASSPDRANEKLFFGSGTQLSVL.

This clone was counted a few times. The chain recombines TRBV5-1 with TRBJ2-5, with a weak D call TRBD1 (5 bases). The CDR3 contains 14 residues. The V end lost 0 bases, the J end lost 5 bases, and 11 bases lay between the germline ends. Germline lookup yields CDR1 SGHRS and CDR2 YFSETQ. For the CDR3, the DNA is TGCGCCAGCAGCTTGGTAGCAGGGTCCGAGACCCAGTACTTC. Its protein is CASSLVAGSETQYF.

V usage is TRBV19 and J usage is TRBJ1-1, with TRBD1 matching over 8 bases. This CDR3 is built from 15 residues. CDR1 LNHDA and CDR2 SQIVND come from the germline V gene (reference sequence). J was trimmed by 9 bases and V by 3 bases; bases with no gene match: 12. The CDR3 reads CASSIGLDRATKAFF. The CDR3 DNA reads TGTGCCAGTAGTATTGGATTGGACAGGGCAACCAAAGCTTTCTTT.

The V call is TRBV29-1, the J call TRBJ2-1; 8 bases fit TRBD2. The germline CDR1 and CDR2 sequences are SQVTM and ANQGSEA. The CDR3 runs to 13 residues. With 7 bases clipped from V and 4 bases from J, the junction kept 6 bases outside the gene matches. The CDR3 DNA reads as TGCAGCGCGCAGGTAGCGGGGTACAATGAGCAGTTCTTC. Its protein product is CSAQVAGYNEQFF.

The chain carries TRBV2 and TRBJ2-7; the D gene is possibly TRBD2 (5 bases). Trimming cost V 7 bases and J 3 bases, with 13 bases left between them. This CDR3 region has 13 residues. Germline lookup yields CDR1 SNHLY and CDR2 FYNNEI. The CDR3 sequence: CASNRDYFYEQYF. In DNA, the CDR3 is TGTGCCAGCAATAGAGACTATTTCTACGAGCAGTACTTC. The variable domain in full, completed from reference TRBV2 and TRBJ2-7, reads EPEVTQTPSHQVTQMGQEVILRCVPISNHLYFYWYRQILGQKVEFLVSFYNNEISEKSEIFDDQFSVERPDGSNFTLKIRSTKLEDSAMYFCASNRDYFYEQYFGPGTRLTVT.

The rearrangement uses TRBV19 and TRBJ2-7; the match to TRBD1 covers 8 bases. Germline V CDR1 and CDR2: LNHDA, SQIVND (reference sequence). The CDR3 consists of 15 residues. Trimming at V came to 6 bases and at J to 3 bases, leaving 10 bases not matched to a gene. Here the CDR3 reads CASRRQDRENYEQYF. The CDR3 nucleotides are TGTGCCAGTAGGAGACAGGACAGGGAAAACTACGAGCAGTACTTC.

This chain links TRBV15 with TRBJ2-1, with 7 bases aligning to TRBD1. The CDR3 covers 14 residues. V shed 1 base and J 6 bases; nucleotides not matched to a gene: 3. The germline V gene encodes CDR1 LNHNV and CDR2 YYDKDF (reference sequence). The CDR3 region is CATSRGTGGNEQFF. The DNA of the CDR3 is TGTGCCACCAGCAGAGGGACAGGCGGCAATGAGCAGTTCTTC.